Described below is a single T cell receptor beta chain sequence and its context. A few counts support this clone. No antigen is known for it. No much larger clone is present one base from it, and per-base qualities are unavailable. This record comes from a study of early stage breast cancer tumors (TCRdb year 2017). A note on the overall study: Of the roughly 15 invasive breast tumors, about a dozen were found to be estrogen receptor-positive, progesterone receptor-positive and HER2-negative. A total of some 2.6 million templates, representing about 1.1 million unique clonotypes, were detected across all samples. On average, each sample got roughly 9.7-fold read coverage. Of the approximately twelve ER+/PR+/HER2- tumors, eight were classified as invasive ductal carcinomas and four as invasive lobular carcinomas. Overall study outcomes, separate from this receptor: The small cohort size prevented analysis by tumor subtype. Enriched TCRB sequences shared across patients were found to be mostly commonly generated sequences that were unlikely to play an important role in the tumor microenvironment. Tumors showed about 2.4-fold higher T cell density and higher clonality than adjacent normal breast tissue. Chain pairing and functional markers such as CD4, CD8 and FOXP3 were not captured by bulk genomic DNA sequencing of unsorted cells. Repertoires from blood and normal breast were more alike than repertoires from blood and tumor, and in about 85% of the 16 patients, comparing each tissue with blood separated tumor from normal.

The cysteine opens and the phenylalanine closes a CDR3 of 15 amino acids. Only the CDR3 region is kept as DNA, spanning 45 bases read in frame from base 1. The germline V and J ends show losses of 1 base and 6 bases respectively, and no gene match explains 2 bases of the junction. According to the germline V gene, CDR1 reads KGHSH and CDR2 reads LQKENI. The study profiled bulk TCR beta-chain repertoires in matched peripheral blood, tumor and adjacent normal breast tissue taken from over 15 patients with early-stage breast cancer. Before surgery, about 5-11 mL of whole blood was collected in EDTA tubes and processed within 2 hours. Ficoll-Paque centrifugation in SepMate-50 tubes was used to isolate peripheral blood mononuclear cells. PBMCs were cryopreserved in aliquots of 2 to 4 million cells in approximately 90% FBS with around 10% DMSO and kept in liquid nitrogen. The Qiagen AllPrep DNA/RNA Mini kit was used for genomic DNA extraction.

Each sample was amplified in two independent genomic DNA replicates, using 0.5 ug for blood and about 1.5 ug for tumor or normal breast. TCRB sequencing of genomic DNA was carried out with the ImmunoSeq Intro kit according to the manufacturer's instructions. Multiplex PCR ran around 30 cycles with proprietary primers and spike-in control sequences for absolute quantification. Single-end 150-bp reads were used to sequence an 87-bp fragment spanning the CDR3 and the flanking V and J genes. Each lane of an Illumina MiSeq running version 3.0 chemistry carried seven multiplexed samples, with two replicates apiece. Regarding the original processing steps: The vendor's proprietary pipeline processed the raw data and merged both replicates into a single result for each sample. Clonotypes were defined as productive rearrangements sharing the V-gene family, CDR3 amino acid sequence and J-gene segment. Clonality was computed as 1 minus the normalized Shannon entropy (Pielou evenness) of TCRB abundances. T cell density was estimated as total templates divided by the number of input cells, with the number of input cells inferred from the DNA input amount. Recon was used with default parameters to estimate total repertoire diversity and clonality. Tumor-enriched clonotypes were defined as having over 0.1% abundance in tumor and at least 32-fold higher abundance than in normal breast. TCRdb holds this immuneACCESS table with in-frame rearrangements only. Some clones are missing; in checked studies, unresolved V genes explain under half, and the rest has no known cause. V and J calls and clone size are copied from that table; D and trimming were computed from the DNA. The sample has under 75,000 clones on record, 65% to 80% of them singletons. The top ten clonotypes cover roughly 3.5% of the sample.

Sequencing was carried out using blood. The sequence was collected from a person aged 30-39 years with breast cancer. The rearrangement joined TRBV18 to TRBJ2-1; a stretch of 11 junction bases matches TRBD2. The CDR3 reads CASSPLAGGPNEQFF. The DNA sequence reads TGTGCCAGCTCACCACTAGCGGGAGGGCCCAATGAGCAGTTCTTC.